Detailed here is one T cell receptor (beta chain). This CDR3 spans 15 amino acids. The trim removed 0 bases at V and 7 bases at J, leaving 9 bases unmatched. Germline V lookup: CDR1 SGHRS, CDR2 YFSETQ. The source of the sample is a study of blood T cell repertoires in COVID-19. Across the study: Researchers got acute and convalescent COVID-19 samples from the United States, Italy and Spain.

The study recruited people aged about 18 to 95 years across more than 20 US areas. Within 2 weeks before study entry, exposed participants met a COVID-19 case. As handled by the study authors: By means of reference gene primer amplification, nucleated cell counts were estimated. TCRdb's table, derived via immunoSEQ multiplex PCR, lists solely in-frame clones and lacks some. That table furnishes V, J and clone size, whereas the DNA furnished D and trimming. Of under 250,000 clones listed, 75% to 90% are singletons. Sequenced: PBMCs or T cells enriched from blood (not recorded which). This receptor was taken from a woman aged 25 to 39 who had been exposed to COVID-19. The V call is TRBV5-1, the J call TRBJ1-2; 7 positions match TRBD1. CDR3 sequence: CASSLVTPNRGGYTF. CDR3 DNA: TGCGCCAGCAGCTTGGTTACCCCTAACAGGGGTGGCTACACCTTC.